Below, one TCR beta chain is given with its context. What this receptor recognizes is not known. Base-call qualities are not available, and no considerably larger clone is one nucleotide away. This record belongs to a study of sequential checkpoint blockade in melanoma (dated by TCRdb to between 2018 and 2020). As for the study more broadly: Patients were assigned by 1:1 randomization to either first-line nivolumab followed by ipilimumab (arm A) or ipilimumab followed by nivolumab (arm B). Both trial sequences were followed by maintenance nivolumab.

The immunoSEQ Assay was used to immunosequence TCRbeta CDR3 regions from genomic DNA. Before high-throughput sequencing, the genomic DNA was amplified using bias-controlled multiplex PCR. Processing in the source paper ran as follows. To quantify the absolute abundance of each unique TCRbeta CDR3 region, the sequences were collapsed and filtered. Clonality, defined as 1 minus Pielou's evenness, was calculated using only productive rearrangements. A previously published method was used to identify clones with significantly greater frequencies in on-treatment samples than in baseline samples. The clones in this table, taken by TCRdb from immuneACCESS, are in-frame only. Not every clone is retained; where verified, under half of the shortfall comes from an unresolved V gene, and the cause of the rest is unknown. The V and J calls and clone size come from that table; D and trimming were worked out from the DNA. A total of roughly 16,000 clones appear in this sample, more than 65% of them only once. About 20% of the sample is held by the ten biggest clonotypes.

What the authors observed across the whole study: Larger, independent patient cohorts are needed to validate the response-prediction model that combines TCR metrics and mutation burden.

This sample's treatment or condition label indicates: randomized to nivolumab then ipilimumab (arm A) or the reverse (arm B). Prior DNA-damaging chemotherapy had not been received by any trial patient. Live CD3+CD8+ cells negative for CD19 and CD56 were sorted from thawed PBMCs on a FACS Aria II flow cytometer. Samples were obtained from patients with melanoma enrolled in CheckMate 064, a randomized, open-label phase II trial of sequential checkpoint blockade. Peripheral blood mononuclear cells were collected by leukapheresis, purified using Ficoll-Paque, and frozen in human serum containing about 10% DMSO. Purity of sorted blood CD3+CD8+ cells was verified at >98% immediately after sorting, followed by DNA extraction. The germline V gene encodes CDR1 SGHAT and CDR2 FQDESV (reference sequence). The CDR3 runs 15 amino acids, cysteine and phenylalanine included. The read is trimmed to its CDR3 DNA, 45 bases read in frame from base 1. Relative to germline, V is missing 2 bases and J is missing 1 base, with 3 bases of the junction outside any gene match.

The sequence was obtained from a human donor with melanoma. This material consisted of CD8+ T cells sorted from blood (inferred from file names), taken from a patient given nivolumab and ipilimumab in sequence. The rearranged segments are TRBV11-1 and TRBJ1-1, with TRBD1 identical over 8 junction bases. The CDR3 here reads CASSLQGAWNTEAFF. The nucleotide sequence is TGTGCCAGCAGCTTACAGGGGGCTTGGAACACTGAAGCTTTCTTT.